This TCR beta chain stems from a study of blood T cells in healthy people across ages. Peripheral blood was drawn, roughly 10 milliliters per donor. Isolation recovered at least 6 million PBMCs from every sample. A second PCR of roughly 6 to 12 cycles used a sample-barcoded 5' primer and a J-beta primer mix. Via MiXCR, TCRdb re-called the 5' RACE reads, giving one row per CDR3 protein. The sample gives 600,000 or so distinct CDR3 sequences, 45% to 55% of which show up once; around 24% is in the top ten. This clonotype was observed a few times. The CDR3 runs to 14 residues. Germline-derived CDR1 and CDR2 are DFQATT and SNEGSKA (reference sequence). V was shortened by 6 bases and J by 3 bases, with 17 bases between the two germline ends.

The material sequenced was blood. This receptor was identified in an older man in good health. The chain is built from TRBV20-1 and TRBJ1-2; unclear D gene. CDR3 sequence reads: CSAVGYPRDYGYTF. The CDR3 nucleotides read TGCAGTGCCGTGGGGTACCCTAGGGACTATGGCTACACCTTC.